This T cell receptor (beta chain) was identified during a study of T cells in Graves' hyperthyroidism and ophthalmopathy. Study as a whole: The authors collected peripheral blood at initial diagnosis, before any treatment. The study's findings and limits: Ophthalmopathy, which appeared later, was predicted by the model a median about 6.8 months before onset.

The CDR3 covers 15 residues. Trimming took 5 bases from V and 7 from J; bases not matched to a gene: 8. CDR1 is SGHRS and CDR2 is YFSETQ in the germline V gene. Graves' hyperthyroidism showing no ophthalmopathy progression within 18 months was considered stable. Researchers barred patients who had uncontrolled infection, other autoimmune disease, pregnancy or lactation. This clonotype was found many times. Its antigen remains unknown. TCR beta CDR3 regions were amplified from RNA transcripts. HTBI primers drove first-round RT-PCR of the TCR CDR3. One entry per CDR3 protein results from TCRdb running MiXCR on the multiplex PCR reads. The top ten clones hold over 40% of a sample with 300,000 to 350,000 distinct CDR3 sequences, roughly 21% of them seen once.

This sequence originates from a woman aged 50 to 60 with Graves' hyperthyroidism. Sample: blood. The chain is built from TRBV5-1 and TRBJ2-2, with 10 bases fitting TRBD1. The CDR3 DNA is TGCGCCAGCAGAGACAGGGGGCGCGGGAGCGGGGAGCTGTTTTTT. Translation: CASRDRGRGSGELFF.